This TCR beta chain was identified during a study of cytotoxic CD8 clonotypes in ibrutinib-treated CLL. TCRdb's table, derived via immunoSEQ multiplex PCR, lists solely in-frame clones and lacks some. The repertoire has roughly 250,000 clones, under 75% of them found once; the top ten carry roughly 15%. This clone has a single count. The CDR3 contains 14 residues. V lost 6 bases to trimming and J lost 5 bases; unmatched junction nucleotides: 7. CDR1 and CDR2 (germline): SNHLY, FYNNEI. The source of this sequence is a human donor with chronic lymphocytic leukemia. V gene TRBV2 combines with J gene TRBJ1-2; 9 bases are shared with TRBD1. Material: PBMCs, obtained after 24 months of ibrutinib treatment. The CDR3 protein is CASSAGTGPYGYTF. Here the CDR3 DNA reads TGTGCCAGCAGCGCCGGGACAGGGCCTTATGGCTACACCTTC.